This T cell receptor beta chain derives from a study of Graves' ophthalmopathy and Graves' hyperthyroidism. In the study overall: Peripheral blood was collected at initial diagnosis, before any treatment. Overall study findings and caveats: Ophthalmopathy was separated from stable hyperthyroidism by a 13-signature model with about 86% sensitivity and about 79% specificity.

The V and J ends lost 5 bases and 0 bases, in that order; junction bases with no gene match: 12. Germline-derived CDR1 and CDR2 are SGHTA and FQGNSA. The CDR3 is made up of 19 amino acids. RNA transcripts were the source from which TCR beta CDR3 regions were amplified. HTBI primers served in a first-round RT-PCR, which a second-round multiplex PCR followed. TCRdb analysed the multiplex PCR reads with MiXCR anew, one entry per CDR3 protein. The sample includes approximately 700,000 distinct CDR3 sequences, around 40% seen only once; the top ten take less than 55%. As concerns this clonotype: No antigen is known for it.

The chain couples TRBV7-2 to TRBJ2-6; 8 bases match TRBD2. What was sequenced was peripheral blood. This clonotype was sampled from an adult man with Graves' ophthalmopathy. The DNA of the CDR3 is TGTGCCAGCAGCCCCACGGGGCTAGCGGGTATCTCTGGGGCCAACGTCCTGACTTTC. It specifies CASSPTGLAGISGANVLTF. Full variable domain (rest looked up from reference TRBV7-2 and TRBJ2-6): GAGVSQSPSNKVTEKGKDVELRCDPISGHTALYWYRQSLGQGLEFLIYFQGNSAPDKSGLPSDRFSAERTGGSVSTLTIQRTQQEDSAVYLCASSPTGLAGISGANVLTFGAGSRLTVL.